Below, one TCR beta chain is given with its context. The data derive from a study of cytomegalovirus exposure and HLA in healthy donors. The CDR3 spans 17 residues. V trimming: 6 bases; J trimming: 0 bases; junction bases outside the gene matches: 8. Germline V gene data show CDR1 as LGHNT and CDR2 as FRNRAP. Use of 60 Vbeta and 13 Jbeta primers characterized the PCR. TCRdb's copy holds only in-frame clones and misses some; the assay was immunoSEQ multiplex PCR. Of 120,000 or so clones listed, 80% are singletons. The sample was PBMCs. The clonotype comes from a man aged 25 to 40 in good health and CMV-seronegative. The chain combines TRBV12-5 with TRBJ2-1, with TRBD1 matching over 10 bases. CDR3 sequence (DNA): TGTGCTAGTGGGCCGGGACAGGGGAGACCCTCCTACAATGAGCAGTTCTTC. As protein: CASGPGQGRPSYNEQFF.